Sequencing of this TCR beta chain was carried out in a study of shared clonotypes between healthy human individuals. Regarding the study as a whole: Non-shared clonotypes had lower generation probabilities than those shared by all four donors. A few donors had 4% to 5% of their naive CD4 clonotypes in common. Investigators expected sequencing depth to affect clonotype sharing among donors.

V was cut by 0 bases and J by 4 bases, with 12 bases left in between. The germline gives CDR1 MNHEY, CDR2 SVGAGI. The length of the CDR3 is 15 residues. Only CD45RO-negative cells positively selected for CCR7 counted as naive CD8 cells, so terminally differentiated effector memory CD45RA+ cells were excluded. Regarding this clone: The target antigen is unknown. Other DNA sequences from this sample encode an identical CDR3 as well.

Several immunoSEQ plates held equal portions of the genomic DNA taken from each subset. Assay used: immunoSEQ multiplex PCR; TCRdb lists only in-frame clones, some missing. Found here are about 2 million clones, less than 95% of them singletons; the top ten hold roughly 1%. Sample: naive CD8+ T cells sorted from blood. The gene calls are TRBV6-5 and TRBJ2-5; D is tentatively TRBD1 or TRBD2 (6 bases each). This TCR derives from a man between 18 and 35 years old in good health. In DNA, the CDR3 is TGTGCCAGCAGTTACTCGCAGGGGCGGGGAGAGACCCAGTACTTC. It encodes CASSYSQGRGETQYF.